At least ten counts were recorded for the clone carrying this TCR beta chain. Its antigen is not identified. The data belong to a study of breast tumors, draining lymph nodes, adjacent tissues. Using its own MiXCR run on the multiplex PCR reads, TCRdb lists one record per CDR3 protein. Here the sample spans roughly 110,000 distinct CDR3 sequences, less than 40% being singletons. Breast cancer patients provided tissue from their axillary draining lymph nodes. Study-level results: Compared with lymph nodes, tumors were less diverse; compared with nontumor tissue, more. Findings are consistent with lymph node origin and intratumoral expansion of most tumor T cells. Compared with basal-like, luminal-like tumors shared significantly more repertoire with nontumor tissue.

Material for sequencing was axillary lymph node tissue. The sequence derives from a female donor with breast cancer. Some clones in this sample may be carry-over from other donors' samples.

CDR3: CAISVWGEQYF. Here the CDR3 DNA reads TGTGCCATCAGTGTTTGGGGGGAGCAGTACTTC. The chain is built from TRBV10-3 and TRBJ2-7, with D perhaps being TRBD1 or TRBD2 (5 bases each). Trimming took 4 bases from V and 7 from J, leaving 8 bases between them. This CDR3 has 11 amino acids. Germline assignment: CDR1 ENHRY and CDR2 SYGVKD.